Presented here are 31 T cell receptor beta chains from one specimen sequenced in a study of T cell responses to AZD1222 COVID-19 vaccine. This table comes from immunoSEQ multiplex PCR, and its TCRdb copy is limited to in-frame clones, with some not included. Of roughly 180,000 clones in the sample, around 90% were seen once. The sample in question was peripheral blood, obtained 28 days after the second AZD1222 dose. The receptor source for this set is an adult who received the AZD1222 COVID-19 vaccine.

This clone was seen just once. The DNA of the CDR3 is TGTGCCAGCAGCGTAGAAGGGACTCTTCTGGATTTGAATTCACCCCTCCACTTT. Its protein product is CASSVEGTLLDLNSPLHF. V and J are TRBV9 and TRBJ1-6, with a possible D match to TRBD1 (5 bases). CDR3 length: 18 residues. V was clipped by 0 bases and J by 7 bases, with 20 bases between them. Germline V lookup: CDR1 SGDLS, CDR2 YYNGEE.

The rearrangement joins TRBV19 to TRBJ1-5; 10 positions match TRBD1. Trimming removed 3 bases from V and 6 bases from J; junction bases left unmatched: 14. Germline CDR1 and CDR2: LNHDA and SQIVND (reference sequence). The CDR3 is made up of 18 amino acids. The CDR3 loop is CASSILRSTGGAGQPQHF. DNA of the CDR3: TGTGCCAGTAGTATCCTTAGATCGACAGGGGGCGCGGGTCAGCCCCAGCATTTT.

The chain has TRBV15 and TRBJ2-7; 9 bases fit TRBD2. CDR3 length: 16 amino acids. Germline assignment: CDR1 LNHNV and CDR2 YYDKDF (reference sequence). V was clipped by 4 bases and J by 2 bases; unmatched bases: 9. CDR3 bases: TGTGCCACCAGCAAAAGACCTAGCGGGGTCCCCTACGAGCAGTACTTC. It codes for CATSKRPSGVPYEQYF.

V usage is TRBV6-4 and J usage is TRBJ2-1; TRBD2 matches at 10 bases. V was clipped by 0 bases and J by 6 bases; unmatched bases: 8. CDR1 and CDR2 (germline): MRHNA, SNTAGT. This CDR3 contains 17 residues. The CDR3 nucleotides read TGTGCCAGCAGTGACTCGAGTCTAGCGGGAGTCCGCAATGAGCAGTTCTTC. Residues: CASSDSSLAGVRNEQFF.

The chain couples TRBV7-3 to TRBJ2-2; the match to TRBD2 covers 11 bases. With V trimmed by 2 bases and J by 2 bases, 1 base remained unmatched. CDR3 length equals 16 residues. The V gene's germline CDR1 is SGHTA and CDR2 FQGTGA. CDR3 in amino acids: CASSLLAGGNTGELFF. Written as DNA, the CDR3 is TGTGCCAGCAGCTTACTAGCGGGAGGAAACACCGGGGAGCTGTTTTTT.

This clone was observed once. V gene TRBV7-3 combines with J gene TRBJ2-3; either TRBD1 or TRBD2 may supply D (6 bases each). The CDR3 covers 16 residues. Germline CDR1 is SGHTA and CDR2 is FQGTGA. Trimming took off 1 base at V and 4 bases at J, with 15 bases between the two ends. The CDR3 region has the DNA TGTGCCAGCAGCTTAAATCCGGGGGCCCTCGCAGATACGCAGTATTTT. It is translated as CASSLNPGALADTQYF.

The V and J genes are TRBV5-1 and TRBJ1-2; D gene uncertain. The germline V gene has CDR1 SGHRS and CDR2 YFSETQ. The ends were cut back, 5 bases at V and 3 bases at J, with 11 bases in the middle. The CDR3 length is 13 residues. Written as DNA, the CDR3 is TGCGCCAGCAGACCCGTCGGGGACTATGGCTACACCTTC. Protein sequence: CASRPVGDYGYTF.

The chain couples TRBV27 to TRBJ1-6; possible D gene TRBD1, 5 bases. Germline V gene lookup returns CDR1 MNHEY and CDR2 SMNVEV (reference sequence). CDR3 length: 16 residues. V was clipped by 2 bases and J by 7 bases, with 15 bases between them. This CDR3 reads CASSLSGATDNSPLHF. In DNA form, the CDR3 reads TGTGCCAGCAGTTTAAGTGGGGCGACGGACAATTCACCCCTCCACTTT.

The chain joins TRBV4-2 to TRBJ2-6, with D tentatively TRBD1 (5 bases). Germline V lookup: CDR1 LGHNA, CDR2 YNFKEQ. The V gene lost 0 bases and the J gene lost 0 bases, with 6 bases spanning the gap. The CDR3 consists of 16 residues. The CDR3 nucleotides read TGTGCCAGCAGCCAAGATCAGGGCTCTGGGGCCAACGTCCTGACTTTC. Its protein is CASSQDQGSGANVLTF.

The V call is TRBV9, the J call TRBJ2-2; D remains unclear. The CDR3 loop spans 13 amino acids. Germline assignment: CDR1 SGDLS and CDR2 YYNGEE. V lost 3 bases, J lost 4 bases, and 7 bases lay in between. The DNA of the CDR3 is TGTGCCAGCAGCGCCTTGTCCACCGGGGAGCTGTTTTTT. Its translation is CASSALSTGELFF.

The gene calls are TRBV7-2 and TRBJ2-3; 8 bases map to TRBD2. This CDR3 is 17 amino acids long. In germline, CDR1 is SGHTA, CDR2 FQGNSA. After removal of 3 bases from V and 5 bases from J, the junction contained 13 bases not matched to a gene. Written as DNA, the CDR3 is TGTGCCAGCAGCTTGATCAGCGGGGGACAAATGGGAGATACGCAGTATTTT. Its translation: CASSLISGGQMGDTQYF.

The chain is built from TRBV19 and TRBJ1-5; D uncertain. CDR1 is LNHDA and CDR2 is SQIVND in the germline V gene (reference sequence). The CDR3 extends over 18 amino acids. V gave up 9 bases and J gave up 5 bases, with 29 bases separating them. CDR3 in amino acids: CASSLRGGGPMVDQPQHF. The CDR3, as DNA: TGTGCCAGCTCGCTCCGGGGAGGAGGACCCATGGTGGATCAGCCCCAGCATTTT.

This sequence joins TRBV5-1 and TRBJ2-7, with D maybe TRBD2 (5 bases). Per the germline V gene, CDR1 is SGHRS and CDR2 is YFSETQ. Deletions cut 0 bases from V and 6 bases from J, with 7 bases between. The CDR3 covers 12 residues. The CDR3 here is CASSLGGPEQYF. The CDR3 DNA reads as TGCGCCAGCAGCTTGGGCGGGCCCGAGCAGTACTTC.

V is TRBV6-5 and J is TRBJ1-1; perhaps TRBD1 as D (6 bases). The CDR3 has 15 amino acids. Germline CDR1 MNHEY, CDR2 SVGAGI. V lost 3 bases and J lost 7, with 18 bases in between. This chain's CDR3 is CASSYVGRGGLEAFF. The DNA for the CDR3 is TGTGCCAGCAGTTATGTTGGCAGGGGAGGACTTGAAGCTTTCTTT.

This chain connects TRBV19 to TRBJ2-1; D unclear. Trimming took off 4 bases at V and 5 bases at J, with 12 bases between the two ends. There are 14 residues in the CDR3. The germline gives CDR1 LNHDA, CDR2 SQIVND (reference sequence). CDR3 sequence reads: CASSRTITNNEQFF. CDR3 coding DNA: TGTGCCAGTAGTAGGACCATTACCAACAATGAGCAGTTCTTC.

This sequence joins TRBV7-2 and TRBJ1-6, with D unresolved. The CDR3 consists of 11 residues. CDR1 and CDR2 (germline): SGHTA, FQGNSA. The germline V and J ends were trimmed by 2 bases and 7 bases, with 0 bases remaining between them. CDR3 sequence reads: CASSLNSPLHF. The DNA of the CDR3 is TGTGCCAGCAGCTTAAATTCACCCCTCCACTTT.

The V gene is TRBV3-1 (or the pseudogene TRBV3-2), the J gene TRBJ1-1; D uncertain. Germline lookup yields CDR1 LGHDT and CDR2 YNNKEL (reference sequence). V shed 1 base and J shed 6 bases, with 9 bases lying between them. The CDR3 sequence is 13 residues long. CDR3 protein: CASSQGRYSEAFF. The CDR3 DNA reads as TGTGCCAGCAGCCAAGGCAGGTACTCTGAAGCTTTCTTT.

This clone has just one count. The V and J genes are TRBV2 and TRBJ1-2; 8 bases line up with TRBD1. The germline V gene has CDR1 SNHLY and CDR2 FYNNEI. This CDR3 has 14 residues. The V gene end was trimmed by 5 bases and the J gene end by 6 bases; junction bases not matched to a gene: 8. The CDR3 region has the DNA TGTGCCAGCAGTAAGGACAGGGCGGGCGATGGCTACACCTTC. As protein: CASSKDRAGDGYTF.

The V call is TRBV11-2, the J call TRBJ2-5; D not resolved. The V end was cut by 1 base, the J end by 5 bases, with 5 bases between. This CDR3 is built from 12 residues. CDR1 and CDR2 (germline): SGHAT, FQNNGV. The CDR3 reads CASSLGVETQYF. CDR3 DNA: TGTGCCAGCAGCTTAGGGGTCGAGACCCAGTACTTC. Filled out from reference TRBV11-2 and TRBJ2-5, the complete variable domain reads EAGVAQSPRYKIIEKRQSVAFWCNPISGHATLYWYQQILGQGPKLLIQFQNNGVVDDSQLPKDRFSAERLKGVDSTLKIQPAKLEDSAVYLCASSLGVETQYFGPGTRLLVL.

This clone showed up just a few times. Other DNA sequences in the sample encode the same CDR3. The CDR3 loop reads CASSPDRSSGNTIYF. DNA for the CDR3: TGTGCCAGTAGTCCGGACCGGAGCTCTGGAAACACCATATATTTT. The V gene is TRBV19, the J gene TRBJ1-3; D ambiguous. The CDR3 has 15 amino acids. The V end lost 5 bases, the J end lost 0 bases, and 11 bases lay between the germline ends. Germline-derived CDR1 and CDR2 are LNHDA and SQIVND (reference sequence).

In its sample, this clone was seen once. The chain carries TRBV2 and TRBJ1-2; D gene uncertain. This CDR3 region has 15 residues. Per the germline V gene, CDR1 is SNHLY and CDR2 is FYNNEI. V shed 3 bases and J shed 8 bases, with 19 bases lying between them. The CDR3 loop is CASSETDLVPFGYTF. CDR3 DNA sequence: TGTGCCAGCAGTGAGACCGACCTCGTTCCGTTCGGCTACACCTTC.

This chain connects TRBV6-1 to TRBJ2-3; D remains unclear. Germline V gene sequence: CDR1 MNHNS, CDR2 SASEGT. Trimming stripped 1 base from V and 1 base from J, with 6 bases between. The CDR3 has 14 amino acids. CDR3 loop: CASSEGGGTDTQYF. The DNA of the CDR3 is TGTGCCAGCAGTGAAGGAGGAGGCACAGATACGCAGTATTTT.

V is TRBV28 and J is TRBJ1-2; 8 bases are shared with TRBD1. Per the germline V gene, CDR1 is MDHEN and CDR2 is SYDVKM. The V segment lost 2 bases and the J segment 2 bases; nucleotides outside the gene matches: 4. The CDR3 runs 15 residues. Here the CDR3 reads CASSLEGQANYGYTF. DNA for the CDR3: TGTGCCAGCAGTTTAGAGGGACAGGCCAACTATGGCTACACCTTC.

The V call is TRBV30, the J call TRBJ1-2; a weak D match, TRBD1 (5 bases). CDR1 and CDR2 (germline): GTSNPN, SVGIG (reference sequence). Deletions cut 1 base from V and 8 bases from J, with 14 bases between. The CDR3 has 13 residues. In DNA, the CDR3 is TGTGCCTGGAGTGAATGGGGGGTAGGGGGCTACACCTTC. Translation: CAWSEWGVGGYTF.

This clone was recorded once. The V call is TRBV12-5, the J call TRBJ2-2; TRBD1 matches 7 bases. CDR1 is LGHNT, CDR2 FRNRAP, per germline. The CDR3 is made up of 15 amino acids. Trimming at V came to 4 bases and at J to 4 bases, leaving 6 bases not matched to a gene. CDR3 nucleotide sequence: TGTGCTAGTGGTTCTGACAGGGAAAGCACCGGGGAGCTGTTTTTT. It codes for CASGSDRESTGELFF.

This clone has a single count. The CDR3 reads CSVGGQGNLIYGYTF. CDR3 bases: TGCAGCGTTGGAGGACAGGGCAATTTGATTTATGGCTACACCTTC. The rearrangement uses TRBV29-1 and TRBJ1-2; the match to TRBD1 covers 8 bases. This CDR3 contains 15 residues. With V trimmed by 4 bases and J by 5 bases, 12 bases remained unmatched. Germline CDR1 reads SQVTM; CDR2 reads ANQGSEA.

The chain recombines TRBV15 with TRBJ1-4; a weak D match, TRBD1 (6 bases). Trimming left V 8 bases short and J 5 bases short, with 15 bases between. The CDR3 sequence is 14 residues long. Germline V lookup: CDR1 LNHNV, CDR2 YYDKDF (reference sequence). The CDR3 region has the DNA TGTGCCACCGGGCCTAGACAGGAGAATGAAAAACTGTTTTTT. Encoded protein: CATGPRQENEKLFF.

The chain has TRBV7-2 and TRBJ2-5, with D hard to call. V lost 0 bases to trimming and J lost 5 bases, with 13 bases between them. The CDR3 runs to 15 residues. The germline V gene has CDR1 SGHTA and CDR2 FQGNSA. The CDR3 reads CASSLAARRWETQYF. Written as DNA, the CDR3 is TGTGCCAGCAGCTTAGCAGCCAGGCGATGGGAGACCCAGTACTTC. Supplemented by reference TRBV7-2 and TRBJ2-5, the full variable domain reads GAGVSQSPSNKVTEKGKDVELRCDPISGHTALYWYRQSLGQGLEFLIYFQGNSAPDKSGLPSDRFSAERTGGSVSTLTIQRTQQEDSAVYLCASSLAARRWETQYFGPGTRLLVL.

The rearrangement joins TRBV5-8 to TRBJ2-7, with D perhaps matching TRBD2 (6 bases). Trimming cost V 6 bases and J 0 bases, with 19 bases left between them. CDR1 SGHTS and CDR2 YDEGEE come from the germline V gene. This CDR3 spans 16 amino acids. The CDR3 here is CASKGGANYDSYEQYF. CDR3 DNA: TGTGCCAGCAAGGGCGGGGCGAATTACGACTCCTACGAGCAGTACTTC.

This chain connects TRBV28 to TRBJ2-1; tentative D call: TRBD2 (6 bases). CDR1 is MDHEN, CDR2 SYDVKM, per germline. The germline V and J ends were trimmed by 3 bases and 4 bases, with 13 bases remaining between them. The CDR3 contains 15 residues. The CDR3 here is CASSFFGSGYNEQFF. CDR3 nucleotide sequence: TGTGCCAGCAGTTTCTTCGGGAGTGGGTACAATGAGCAGTTCTTC.

This chain uses TRBV10-3 with TRBJ1-3; TRBD1 agrees at 7 bases. V dropped 6 bases and J dropped 4; count of bases not matched to a gene: 6. The CDR3 is 14 amino acids. The V gene's germline CDR1 is ENHRY and CDR2 SYGVKD. CDR3 DNA: TGTGCCATCAGGGAGACAGGGTTCGGAAACACCATATATTTT. Translation gives CAIRETGFGNTIYF.